The clone carrying this T cell receptor beta chain has a handful of counts. Antigen: not known. Sequencing used immunoSEQ multiplex PCR; TCRdb keeps in-frame clones, though not all of them. The sample yields about 140,000 clones, roughly 90% seen once. The CDR3 consists of 15 residues. V dropped 2 bases and J dropped 2; count of bases not matched to a gene: 3. Germline values: CDR1 SGHTA, CDR2 FQGTGA. These data originate in a study of T cell responses to AZD1222 COVID-19 vaccine. The study, taken as a whole, reports: Repertoires were sampled only after the peak T cell response.

The chain links TRBV7-3 to TRBJ2-7, with 10 bases identical to TRBD2. This clonotype was sampled from an adult in good health. The sample in question was peripheral blood, obtained on day 0 of AZD1222 vaccination. As DNA, the CDR3 is TGTGCCAGCAGCTTACGAGCGGGAGGGCCCTACGAGCAGTACTTC. Translation: CASSLRAGGPYEQYF.